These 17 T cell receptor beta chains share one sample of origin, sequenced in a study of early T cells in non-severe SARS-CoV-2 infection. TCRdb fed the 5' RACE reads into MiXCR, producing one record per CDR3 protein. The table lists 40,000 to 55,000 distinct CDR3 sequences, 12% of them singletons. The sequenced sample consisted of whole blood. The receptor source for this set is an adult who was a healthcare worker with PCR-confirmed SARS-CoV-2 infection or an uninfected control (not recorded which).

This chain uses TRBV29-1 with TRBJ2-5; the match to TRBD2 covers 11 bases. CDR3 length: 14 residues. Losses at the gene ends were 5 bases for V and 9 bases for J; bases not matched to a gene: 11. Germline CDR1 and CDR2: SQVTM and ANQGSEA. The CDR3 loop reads CSVSFSPTSGAQYF. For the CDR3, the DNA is TGCAGCGTTTCCTTCTCACCGACTAGCGGGGCCCAGTACTTC.

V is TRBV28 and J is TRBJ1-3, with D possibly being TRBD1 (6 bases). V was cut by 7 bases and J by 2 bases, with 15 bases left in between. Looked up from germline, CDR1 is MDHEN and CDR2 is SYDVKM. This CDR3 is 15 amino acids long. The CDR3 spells CASTNREGPGNTIYF. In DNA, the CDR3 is TGTGCCAGCACCAACAGGGAAGGGCCTGGAAACACCATATATTTT.

CDR3 DNA sequence: TGTGCCAGAAGCCAGGTTAGCTCCTACGAGCAGTACTTC. Amino acid sequence: CARSQVSSYEQYF. This chain links TRBV2 with TRBJ2-7; D remains ambiguous. The germline V gene encodes CDR1 SNHLY and CDR2 FYNNEI. Trimming stripped 9 bases from V and 0 bases from J, with 12 bases between. The CDR3 extends over 13 amino acids.

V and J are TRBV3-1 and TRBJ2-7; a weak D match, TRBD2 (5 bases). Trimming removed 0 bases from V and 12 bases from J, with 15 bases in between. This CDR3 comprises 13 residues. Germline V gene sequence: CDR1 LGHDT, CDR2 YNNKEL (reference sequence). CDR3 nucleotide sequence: TGTGCCAGCAGCCAAGATCTCCGGACCGGACTGTACTTC. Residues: CASSQDLRTGLYF.

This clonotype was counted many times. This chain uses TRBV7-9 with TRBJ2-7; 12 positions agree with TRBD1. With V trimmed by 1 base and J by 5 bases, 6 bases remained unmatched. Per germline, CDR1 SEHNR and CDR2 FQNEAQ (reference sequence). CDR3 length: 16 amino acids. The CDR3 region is CASSLDRDRGRHEQYF. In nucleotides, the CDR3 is TGTGCCAGCAGCTTAGACAGGGACAGGGGGCGCCACGAGCAGTACTTC.

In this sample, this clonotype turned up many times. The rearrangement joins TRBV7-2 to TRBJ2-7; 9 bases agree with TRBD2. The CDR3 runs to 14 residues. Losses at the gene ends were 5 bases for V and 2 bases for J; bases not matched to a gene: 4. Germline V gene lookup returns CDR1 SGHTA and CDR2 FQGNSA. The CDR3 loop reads CASSPSSGAYEQYF. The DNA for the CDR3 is TGTGCCAGCAGCCCCTCTAGCGGGGCCTACGAGCAGTACTTC.

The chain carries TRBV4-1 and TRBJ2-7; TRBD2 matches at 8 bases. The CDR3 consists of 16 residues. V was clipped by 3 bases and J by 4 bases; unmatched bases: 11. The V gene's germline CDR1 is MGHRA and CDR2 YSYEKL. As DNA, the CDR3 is TGCGCCAGCAGCCAGGAGCCAGCGGGGGCACTATACGAGCAGTACTTC. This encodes CASSQEPAGALYEQYF.

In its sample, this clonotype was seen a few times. CDR3 sequence reads: CSAPPGSAYQETQYF. CDR3 DNA sequence: TGCAGTGCCCCCCCTGGTAGCGCCTACCAAGAGACCCAGTACTTC. J is TRBJ2-5 and V is TRBV20-1; a weak D match, TRBD2 (5 bases). Trimming left V 6 bases short and J 0 bases short, with 17 bases between. CDR1 and CDR2 (germline): DFQATT, SNEGSKA (reference sequence). This CDR3 is built from 15 residues.

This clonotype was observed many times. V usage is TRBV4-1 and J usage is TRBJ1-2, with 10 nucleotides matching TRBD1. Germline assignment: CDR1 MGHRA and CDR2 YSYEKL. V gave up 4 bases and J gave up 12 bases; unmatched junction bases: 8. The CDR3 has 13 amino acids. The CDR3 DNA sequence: TGCGCCAGCAGCCCCGCCGGGACAGGGGCGAACACCTTC. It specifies CASSPAGTGANTF.

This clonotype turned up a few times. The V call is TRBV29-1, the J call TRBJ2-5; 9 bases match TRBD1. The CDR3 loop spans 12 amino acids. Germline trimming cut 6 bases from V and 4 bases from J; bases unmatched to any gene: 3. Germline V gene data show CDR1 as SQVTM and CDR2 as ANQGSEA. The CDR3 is CSVKTGGETQYF. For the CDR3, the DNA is TGCAGCGTCAAGACAGGGGGAGAGACCCAGTACTTC.

For the CDR3, the DNA is TGTGCCAGCAGCCGAGGGGTCGAGCAGTACTTC. Encoded protein: CASSRGVEQYF. This chain links TRBV11-1 with TRBJ2-7; D might be TRBD1 or TRBD2, each matching 5 bases. Looked up from germline, CDR1 is SGHAT and CDR2 is FQDESV (reference sequence). Trimming took 5 bases from V and 6 from J, leaving 8 bases between them. This CDR3 spans 11 amino acids.

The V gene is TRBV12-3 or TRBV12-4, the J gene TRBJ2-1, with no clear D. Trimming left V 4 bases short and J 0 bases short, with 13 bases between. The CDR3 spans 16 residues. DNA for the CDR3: TGTGCCAGCAGTTCCCGTTCCCCCACCTCCTACAATGAGCAGTTCTTC. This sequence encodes CASSSRSPTSYNEQFF.

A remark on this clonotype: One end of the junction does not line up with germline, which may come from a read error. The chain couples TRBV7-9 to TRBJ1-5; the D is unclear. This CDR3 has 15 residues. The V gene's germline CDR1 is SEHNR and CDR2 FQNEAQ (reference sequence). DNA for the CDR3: TGTGCCTGCAGCTTAGGGCATATCAGCAATCAGCCCCAGCATTTT. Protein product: CACSLGHISNQPQHF.

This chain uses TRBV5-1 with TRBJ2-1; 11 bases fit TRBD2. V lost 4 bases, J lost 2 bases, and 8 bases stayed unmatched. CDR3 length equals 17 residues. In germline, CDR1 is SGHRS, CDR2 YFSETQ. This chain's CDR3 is CASSHGLAGATYNEQFF. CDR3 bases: TGCGCCAGCAGCCATGGACTAGCGGGCGCTACCTACAATGAGCAGTTCTTC. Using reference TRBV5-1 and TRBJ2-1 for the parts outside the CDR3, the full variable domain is KAGVTQTPRYLIKTRGQQVTLSCSPISGHRSVSWYQQTPGQGLQFLFEYFSETQRNKGNFPGRFSGRQFSNSRSEMNVSTLELGDSALYLCASSHGLAGATYNEQFFGPGTRLTVL.

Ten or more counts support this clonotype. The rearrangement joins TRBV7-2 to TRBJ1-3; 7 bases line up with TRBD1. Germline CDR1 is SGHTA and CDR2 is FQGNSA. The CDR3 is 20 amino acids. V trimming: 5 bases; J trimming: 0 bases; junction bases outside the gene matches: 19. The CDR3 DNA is TGTGCCAGCAGCCAGAGGGGTTCCGGGGACAGTTCGTTCTCTGGAAACACCATATATTTT. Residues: CASSQRGSGDSSFSGNTIYF.

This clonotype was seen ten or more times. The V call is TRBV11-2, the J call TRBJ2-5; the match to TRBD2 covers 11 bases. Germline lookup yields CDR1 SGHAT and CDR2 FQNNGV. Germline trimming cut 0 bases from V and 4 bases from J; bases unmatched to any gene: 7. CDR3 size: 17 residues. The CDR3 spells CASSLDSLAGVSETQYF. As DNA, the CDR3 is TGTGCCAGCAGCTTAGATTCACTAGCGGGAGTCTCAGAGACCCAGTACTTC.

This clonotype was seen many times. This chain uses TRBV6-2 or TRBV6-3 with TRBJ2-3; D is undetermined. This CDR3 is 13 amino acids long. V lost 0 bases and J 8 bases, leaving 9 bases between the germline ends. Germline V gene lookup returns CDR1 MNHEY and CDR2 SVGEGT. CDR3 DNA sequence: TGTGCCAGCAGTTACTCGTATCTGGGTACGCAGTATTTT. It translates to CASSYSYLGTQYF.